The clone carrying this T cell receptor (beta chain) was seen at least ten times. The data stem from a study of T cells in Graves' hyperthyroidism and ophthalmopathy. Background on the study: Peripheral blood samples were taken at initial diagnosis, prior to any treatment.

CDR1 is LNHNV and CDR2 is YYDKDF in the germline V gene (reference sequence). The V and J ends lost 1 base and 1 base respectively, with 10 bases between them. This CDR3 is 16 amino acids long. Amplified TCR beta CDR3 regions derived from RNA transcripts. In the first-round RT-PCR of the TCR CDR3, the HTBI primer set was used. TCRdb independently ran MiXCR on the multiplex PCR reads; one entry per CDR3 protein. There are fewer than 600,000 distinct CDR3 sequences in the sample; approximately 15% occur only once, and roughly 17% lies in the top ten. The V gene is TRBV15, the J gene TRBJ1-4; no clear D. The material sequenced was blood. This receptor was obtained from a woman between 18 and 30 years old with Graves' hyperthyroidism. The CDR3 sequence: CATSRAGLGTNEKLFF. CDR3 DNA: TGTGCCACCAGCAGAGCAGGATTGGGAACTAATGAAAAACTGTTTTTT.